The T cell receptor (beta chain) under discussion was sequenced for a study of blood T cell repertoires in COVID-19. Trimming stripped 2 bases from V and 11 bases from J, with 19 bases between. Germline V CDR1 and CDR2: SGDLS, YYNGEE. The CDR3 covers 14 residues. The method was immunoSEQ multiplex PCR; TCRdb's version includes in-frame clones alone and lacks a portion of them. The table lists 230,000 or so clones, approximately 81% of them singletons. All enrollees were roughly 18 to 100 years old and from 25 or so US areas. During the 2 weeks before they entered the study, exposed participants had met someone with a PCR-confirmed or clinician-diagnosed COVID-19 case.

Sample: PBMCs or T cells enriched from blood (not recorded which). The sequence was obtained from a woman aged 45 to 65 who had been exposed to COVID-19. The chain employs TRBV9 and TRBJ1-1; a weak D match, TRBD1 (6 bases). The chain's CDR3 is CASSVLDSSFGAFF. The CDR3 bases are TGTGCCAGCAGCGTTTTGGACAGCTCCTTCGGGGCTTTCTTT.